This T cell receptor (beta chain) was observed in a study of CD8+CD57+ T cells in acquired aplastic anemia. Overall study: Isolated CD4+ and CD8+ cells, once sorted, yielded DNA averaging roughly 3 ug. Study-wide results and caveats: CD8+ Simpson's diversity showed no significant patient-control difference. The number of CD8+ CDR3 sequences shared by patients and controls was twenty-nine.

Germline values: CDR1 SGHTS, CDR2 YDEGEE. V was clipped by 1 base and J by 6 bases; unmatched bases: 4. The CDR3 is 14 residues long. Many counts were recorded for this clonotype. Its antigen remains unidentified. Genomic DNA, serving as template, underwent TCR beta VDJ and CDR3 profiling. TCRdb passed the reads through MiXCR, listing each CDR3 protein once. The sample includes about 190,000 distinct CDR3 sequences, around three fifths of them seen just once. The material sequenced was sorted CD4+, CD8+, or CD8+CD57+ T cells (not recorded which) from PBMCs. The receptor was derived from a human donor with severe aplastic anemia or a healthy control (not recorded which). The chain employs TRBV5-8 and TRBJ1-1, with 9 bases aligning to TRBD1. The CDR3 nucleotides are TGTGCCAGCAGCTTGCTACAGGGGGCTTCTGAAGCTTTCTTT. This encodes CASSLLQGASEAFF.